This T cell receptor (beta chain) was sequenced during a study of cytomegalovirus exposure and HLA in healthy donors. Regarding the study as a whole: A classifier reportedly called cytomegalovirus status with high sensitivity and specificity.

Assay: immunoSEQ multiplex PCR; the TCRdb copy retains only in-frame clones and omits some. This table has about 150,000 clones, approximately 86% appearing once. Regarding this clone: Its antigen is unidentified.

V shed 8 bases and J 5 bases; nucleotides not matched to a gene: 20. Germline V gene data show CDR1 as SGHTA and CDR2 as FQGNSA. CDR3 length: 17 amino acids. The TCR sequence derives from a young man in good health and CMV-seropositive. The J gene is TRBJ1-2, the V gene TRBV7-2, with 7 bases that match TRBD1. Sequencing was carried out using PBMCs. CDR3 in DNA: TGTGCCAGCTGGAAGGGACAGAGAAGCGTGCTAGGGTATGGCTACACCTTC. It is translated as CASWKGQRSVLGYGYTF.